This is a list of T cell receptor beta chains from one sample in a study of blood T cell repertoires in COVID-19. The repertoire was sequenced with immunoSEQ multiplex PCR; TCRdb's copy has only in-frame clones and lacks some. The repertoire holds over 120,000 clones, with about 86% as singletons. Specimen: peripheral blood. The receptors were sampled from an older woman with acute or convalescent COVID-19. CDR3s include the opening cysteine and the closing phenylalanine or tryptophan. Fields, in order: J gene, clone size, D gene, V gene, CDR3 DNA, CDR3 protein. A D gene is named only where the DNA matches it firmly. A clone size is listed for some rows: how often the clone was seen (once, few, many), or a class if it is expanded.

J gene: TRBJ2-2
clone size: NA
D gene: NA
V gene: TRBV24-1
CDR3 DNA: TGTGCCACCAGTGATTTATCGGACAGGGAGCTGTTTTTT
CDR3 protein: CATSDLSDRELFF

J gene: TRBJ1-2
clone size: NA
D gene: NA
V gene: TRBV2
CDR3 DNA: TGTGCCAGCAGTGAACAGGGAACATATGGCTACACCTTC
CDR3 protein: CASSEQGTYGYTF

J gene: TRBJ1-5
clone size: NA
D gene: NA
V gene: TRBV10-3
CDR3 DNA: TGTGCCATCAGCACAGGTGAGAATCAGCCCCAGCATTTT
CDR3 protein: CAISTGENQPQHF

J gene: TRBJ1-3
clone size: NA
D gene: NA
V gene: TRBV12-5
CDR3 DNA: TGTGCTAGTGGTTTCGCTGGAAACACCATATATTTT
CDR3 protein: CASGFAGNTIYF

J gene: TRBJ2-7
clone size: many
D gene: NA
V gene: TRBV3-1/TRBV3-2
CDR3 DNA: TGTGCCAGCAGCCAACCTGTTGGGCCGTACTACGAGCAGTACTTC
CDR3 protein: CASSQPVGPYYEQYF

J gene: TRBJ2-7
clone size: NA
D gene: TRBD1
V gene: TRBV29-1
CDR3 DNA: TGCAGCGTTGCGGGGACAGAGTCAGTTAAGAGCTCCTACGAGCAGTACTTC
CDR3 protein: CSVAGTESVKSSYEQYF

J gene: TRBJ1-4
clone size: NA
D gene: NA
V gene: TRBV6-5
CDR3 DNA: TGTGCCAGCAGACCTGACAGTTTTACTCGGGAAAAACTGTTTTTT
CDR3 protein: CASRPDSFTREKLFF

J gene: TRBJ1-5
clone size: NA
D gene: NA
V gene: TRBV7-2
CDR3 DNA: TGTGCCAGCAGAAAAGGAGGGCCCAGCCAGCCCCAGCATTTT
CDR3 protein: CASRKGGPSQPQHF

J gene: TRBJ1-1
clone size: NA
D gene: NA
V gene: TRBV10-3
CDR3 DNA: TGTGCCATCACCCCGGGTCTTCAAAACACTGAAGCTTTCTTT
CDR3 protein: CAITPGLQNTEAFF

J gene: TRBJ1-6
clone size: NA
D gene: NA
V gene: TRBV2
CDR3 DNA: TGTGCCAGCAGTTCCGATAAAGGGGCTGGGTCACCCCTCCACTTT
CDR3 protein: CASSSDKGAGSPLHF

J gene: TRBJ1-2
clone size: NA
D gene: NA
V gene: TRBV2
CDR3 DNA: TGTGCCAGCAGTTTGGACAGTTCTAACTATGGCTACACCTTC
CDR3 protein: CASSLDSSNYGYTF

J gene: TRBJ2-5
clone size: NA
D gene: TRBD2
V gene: TRBV7-3
CDR3 DNA: TGTGCCAGCAGCTTACTTGGACTAGCGGCACAAGAGACCCAGTACTTC
CDR3 protein: CASSLLGLAAQETQYF

J gene: TRBJ1-6
clone size: NA
D gene: NA
V gene: TRBV14
CDR3 DNA: TGTGCCAGCAGCCAAGGGTTAGGGGTCAACTCACCCCTCCACTTT
CDR3 protein: CASSQGLGVNSPLHF

J gene: TRBJ2-7
clone size: few
D gene: TRBD2
V gene: TRBV7-2
CDR3 DNA: TGTGCCAGCAGCTTACCCGGGGGGATCTACGAGCAGTACTTC
CDR3 protein: CASSLPGGIYEQYF

J gene: TRBJ2-7
clone size: NA
D gene: TRBD2
V gene: TRBV10-3
CDR3 DNA: TGTGCCATCAGTTTAGCGGGAGCTATCAAGCAGTACTTC
CDR3 protein: CAISLAGAIKQYF

J gene: TRBJ1-3
clone size: NA
D gene: TRBD1
V gene: TRBV3-1/TRBV3-2
CDR3 DNA: TGTGCCAGCAGCCAAGGGACAGGGAAGGGAAACACCATATATTTT
CDR3 protein: CASSQGTGKGNTIYF

J gene: TRBJ2-1
clone size: few
D gene: NA
V gene: TRBV7-2
CDR3 DNA: TGTGCCAGCAGCTTAGACCCCCGTGGAGCGGGCCCCTCCTACAATGAGCAGTTCTTC
CDR3 protein: CASSLDPRGAGPSYNEQFF

J gene: TRBJ1-5
clone size: NA
D gene: NA
V gene: TRBV5-6
CDR3 DNA: TGTGCCAGCAGCTTTGGAGGGGATCAGCCCCAGCATTTT
CDR3 protein: CASSFGGDQPQHF

J gene: TRBJ1-5
clone size: once
D gene: NA
V gene: TRBV10-1
CDR3 DNA: TGCGCCAGCAGTGAGGTCCCCCGAACTAATCAGCCCCAGCATTTT
CDR3 protein: CASSEVPRTNQPQHF

J gene: TRBJ1-5
clone size: NA
D gene: NA
V gene: TRBV18
CDR3 DNA: TGTGCCAGCTCACCAGGCCATAATCAGCCCCAGCATTTT
CDR3 protein: CASSPGHNQPQHF

J gene: TRBJ1-4
clone size: NA
D gene: NA
V gene: TRBV28
CDR3 DNA: TGTGCCTCGCGCAGGGGTCAACCGGAAAAACTGTTTTTT
CDR3 protein: CASRRGQPEKLFF

J gene: TRBJ1-3
clone size: NA
D gene: NA
V gene: TRBV7-8
CDR3 DNA: TGTGCCAGCAGCTTAACCAGGGTCTCTGGAAACACCATATATTTT
CDR3 protein: CASSLTRVSGNTIYF

J gene: TRBJ1-5
clone size: NA
D gene: NA
V gene: TRBV4-1
CDR3 DNA: TGCGCCAGCAGCCAAGACAGGATGAATCAGCCCCAGCATTTT
CDR3 protein: CASSQDRMNQPQHF

J gene: TRBJ1-2
clone size: NA
D gene: NA
V gene: TRBV6-5
CDR3 DNA: TGTGCCAGCAGTTACGGGAAGGGGGTTGGCTATGGCTACACCTTC
CDR3 protein: CASSYGKGVGYGYTF

J gene: TRBJ2-5
clone size: NA
D gene: NA
V gene: TRBV6-5
CDR3 DNA: TGTGCCAGCAGCCAAGGGACCGGGAGCCAGTACTTC
CDR3 protein: CASSQGTGSQYF

J gene: TRBJ1-2
clone size: few
D gene: NA
V gene: TRBV18
CDR3 DNA: TGTGCCAGCTCACCGAGTGGGGACTCCAGTGGCTACACCTTC
CDR3 protein: CASSPSGDSSGYTF

J gene: TRBJ2-3
clone size: NA
D gene: TRBD1
V gene: TRBV7-3
CDR3 DNA: TGTGCCAGCAGCCAAGACAGGGGCACAGATACGCAGTATTTT
CDR3 protein: CASSQDRGTDTQYF

J gene: TRBJ1-2
clone size: NA
D gene: NA
V gene: TRBV28
CDR3 DNA: TGTGCCAGCAGGAGAGAAAACTATGGCTACACCTTC
CDR3 protein: CASRRENYGYTF

J gene: TRBJ1-4
clone size: NA
D gene: NA
V gene: TRBV20-1
CDR3 DNA: TGCAGTGCTAGTTACAGGGAAAAAGGACCAACTAATGAAAAACTGTTTTTT
CDR3 protein: CSASYREKGPTNEKLFF

J gene: TRBJ2-7
clone size: NA
D gene: TRBD2
V gene: TRBV6-5
CDR3 DNA: TGTGCCAGCAATAGCGGACTAGCTTTCGACGAGCAGTACTTC
CDR3 protein: CASNSGLAFDEQYF

J gene: TRBJ1-2
clone size: NA
D gene: TRBD1
V gene: TRBV19
CDR3 DNA: TGTGCCAGTTTTAGGGGACAGAACTATGGCTACACCTTC
CDR3 protein: CASFRGQNYGYTF

J gene: TRBJ2-4
clone size: few
D gene: NA
V gene: TRBV7-9
CDR3 DNA: TGTGCCAGCAGCCCCCCTTTCCGTTCTCTAGCCAAAAACATTCAGTACTTC
CDR3 protein: CASSPPFRSLAKNIQYF

J gene: TRBJ2-1
clone size: NA
D gene: TRBD1
V gene: TRBV10-2
CDR3 DNA: TGCGCCAGCAGTGAACTCCGACAGGGTTTGGGACCTAGTGAGCAGTTCTTC
CDR3 protein: CASSELRQGLGPSEQFF

J gene: TRBJ1-1
clone size: NA
D gene: NA
V gene: TRBV6-4
CDR3 DNA: TGTGCCAGCAGTGACTCTTCGGAGGGCACTGAAGCTTTCTTT
CDR3 protein: CASSDSSEGTEAFF

J gene: TRBJ1-1
clone size: NA
D gene: NA
V gene: TRBV12-3/TRBV12-4
CDR3 DNA: TGTGCCAGCAGTTTATTGTACGGGGGGGAAGCTTTCTTT
CDR3 protein: CASSLLYGGEAFF

J gene: TRBJ1-1
clone size: NA
D gene: NA
V gene: TRBV5-1
CDR3 DNA: TGCGCCAGCAGCTTCAGCGGAGAAATGAACACTGAAGCTTTCTTT
CDR3 protein: CASSFSGEMNTEAFF